The 6 T cell receptor beta chains reported below all come from one sample, sequenced in a study of T cells expressing NK-cell markers. Each CDR3 protein gets one entry in TCRdb, which reprocessed the 5' RACE reads and gives no DNA. The sample table sets out hundreds of thousands of distinct CDR3 sequences. Material for sequencing was blood T cells: a sorted CD56 or NKG2C T cell subset, CD4+ or CD8+ T cells, or bulk PBMC T cells (not recorded which). These receptors originate from a woman between 18 and 69 years old in good health.

The V and J genes are TRBV7-9 and TRBJ1-2. Looked up from germline, CDR1 is SEHNR and CDR2 is FQNEAQ (reference sequence). This CDR3 is 14 amino acids long. The CDR3: CASSLEGQGHGYTF.

V and J are TRBV27 and TRBJ1-5; TCRdb designates TRBD1, a call that cannot be tested without DNA. This CDR3 has 13 residues. CDR1 MNHEY and CDR2 SMNVEV come from the germline V gene (reference sequence). The CDR3 reads CASSRQENQPQHF.

The rearrangement links TRBV9 to TRBJ2-1. The CDR3 loop spans 17 amino acids. Looked up from germline, CDR1 is SGDLS and CDR2 is YYNGEE. The CDR3 reads CASSVNPAGRTYNEQFF.

This sequence joins TRBV12-3 or TRBV12-4 and TRBJ2-7. This CDR3 has 14 amino acids. The CDR3 loop reads CASSSSGSWYEQYF.

The chain recombines TRBV7-6 with TRBJ2-7; checking the TCRdb D call of TRBD1 is not possible without DNA. CDR1 is SGHVS, CDR2 FNYEAQ, per germline. This CDR3 comprises 14 residues. This CDR3 is CASSLGDRSYEQYF.

The V and J genes are TRBV28 and TRBJ1-6; TCRdb's D call of TRBD1 is untestable without DNA. The CDR3 spans 18 residues. The germline V gene encodes CDR1 MDHEN and CDR2 SYDVKM. CDR3: CASTPSVGVTSYNSPLHF.